This passage covers 4 T cell receptor beta chains from one sample sequenced in a study of shared clonotypes between healthy human individuals. Assay: immunoSEQ multiplex PCR; the TCRdb copy retains only in-frame clones and omits some. The repertoire consists of approximately 500,000 clones, with 90% to 96% occurring once and the leading ten covering roughly 0.06%. The sequencing input was naive CD4+ T cells sorted from blood. Documented subset: CD45RA+ positively selected. The source of these receptors is a woman aged 25 to 39 in good health.

V and J are TRBV11-2 and TRBJ2-1, with 8 positions matching TRBD2. Germline V lookup: CDR1 SGHAT, CDR2 FQNNGV. V was pared by 4 bases and J by 3 bases, with 11 bases of the junction left unmatched. The CDR3 runs 17 residues. The CDR3 DNA sequence: TGTGCCAGCAGCTCGCGTGGACTAGCTGGGTTCTACAATGAGCAGTTCTTC. Its protein product is CASSSRGLAGFYNEQFF.

In its sample, this clone was seen once. The chain combines TRBV6-1 with TRBJ2-2; D ambiguous. In germline, CDR1 is MNHNS, CDR2 SASEGT. The CDR3 contains 13 residues. Trimming removed 9 bases at V and 5 bases at J, with 13 bases between. CDR3 sequence (DNA): TGTGCCAGTTCAAGGACCATTACCGGGGAGCTGTTTTTT. As protein: CASSRTITGELFF.

A remark on this clone: Other DNA sequences in the sample encode the same CDR3. The gene calls are TRBV7-9 and TRBJ2-5, with D unclear. Germline V gene data show CDR1 as SEHNR and CDR2 as FQNEAQ (reference sequence). The CDR3 runs 12 residues. Trimming took off 0 bases at V and 5 bases at J, with 4 bases between the two ends. The CDR3 DNA follows: TGTGCCAGCAGCTTAGCACGGGAGACCCAGTACTTC. Amino acid sequence: CASSLARETQYF. Filled out from reference TRBV7-9 and TRBJ2-5, the complete variable domain reads DTGVSQNPRHKITKRGQNVTFRCDPISEHNRLYWYRQTLGQGPEFLTYFQNEAQLEKSRLLSDRFSAERPKGSFSTLEIQRTEQGDSAMYLCASSLARETQYFGPGTRLLVL.

The rearrangement joins TRBV5-8 to TRBJ2-7; no firm D call. The CDR3 totals 12 residues. Germline CDR1 and CDR2: SGHTS and YDEGEE. Trimming removed 6 bases from V and 2 bases from J, with 9 bases in between. The CDR3 spells CASTPHPYEQYF. CDR3 sequence (DNA): TGTGCCAGCACCCCACACCCCTACGAGCAGTACTTC.